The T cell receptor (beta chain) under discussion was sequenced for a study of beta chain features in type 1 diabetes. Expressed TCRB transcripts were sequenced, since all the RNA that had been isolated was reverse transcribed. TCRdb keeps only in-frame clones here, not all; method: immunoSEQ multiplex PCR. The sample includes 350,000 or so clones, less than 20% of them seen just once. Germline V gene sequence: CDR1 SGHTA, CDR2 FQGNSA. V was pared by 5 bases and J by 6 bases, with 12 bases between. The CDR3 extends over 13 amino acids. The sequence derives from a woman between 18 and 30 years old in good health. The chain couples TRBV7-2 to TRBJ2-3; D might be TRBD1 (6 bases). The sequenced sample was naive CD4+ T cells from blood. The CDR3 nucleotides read TGTGCCAGCAGCATACAGGGATGGGATACGCAGTATTTT. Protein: CASSIQGWDTQYF.